This T cell receptor (beta chain) was retrieved from a study of T cell repertoires in cytomegalovirus infection. This clonotype was found once. Its antigen is still unknown. V lost 0 bases and J 2 bases, leaving 7 bases between the germline ends. Germline loops: CDR1 SGDLS, CDR2 YYNGEE. This CDR3 comprises 14 residues. TCRdb fed the reads into MiXCR, producing one record per CDR3 protein. The repertoire has 110,000 or so distinct CDR3 sequences, around 30% of them found once; the top ten carry more than 35%. The sequenced sample was CD8+ T cells from cultured PBMCs, obtained from culture after CMV antigen stimulation. This TCR came from a human donor in good health (CMV status not recorded). Some clones in this sample may be carry-over from other donors' samples. This chain connects TRBV9 to TRBJ2-3; unclear D gene. The CDR3 region has the DNA TGTGCCAGCAGCGTAGATTCCTACACAGATACGCAGTATTTT. As protein: CASSVDSYTDTQYF.